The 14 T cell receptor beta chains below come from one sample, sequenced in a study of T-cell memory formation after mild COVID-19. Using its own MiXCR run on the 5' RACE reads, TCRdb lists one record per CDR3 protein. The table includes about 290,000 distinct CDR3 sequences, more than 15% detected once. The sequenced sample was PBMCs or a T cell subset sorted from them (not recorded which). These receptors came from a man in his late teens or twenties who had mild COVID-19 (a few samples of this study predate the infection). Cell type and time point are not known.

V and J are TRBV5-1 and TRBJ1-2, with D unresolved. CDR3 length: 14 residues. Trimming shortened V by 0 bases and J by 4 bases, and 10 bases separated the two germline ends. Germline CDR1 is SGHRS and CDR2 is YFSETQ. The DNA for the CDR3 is TGCGCCAGCAGCTTGGGGGAGCTAAGCTATGGCTACACCTTC. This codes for CASSLGELSYGYTF.

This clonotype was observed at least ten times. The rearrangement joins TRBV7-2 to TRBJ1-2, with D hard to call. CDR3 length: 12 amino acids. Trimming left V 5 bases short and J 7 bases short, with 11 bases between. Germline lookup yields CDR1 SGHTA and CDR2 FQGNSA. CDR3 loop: CASSRAGGGYTF. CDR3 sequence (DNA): TGTGCCAGCAGCAGGGCCGGCGGTGGCTACACCTTC.

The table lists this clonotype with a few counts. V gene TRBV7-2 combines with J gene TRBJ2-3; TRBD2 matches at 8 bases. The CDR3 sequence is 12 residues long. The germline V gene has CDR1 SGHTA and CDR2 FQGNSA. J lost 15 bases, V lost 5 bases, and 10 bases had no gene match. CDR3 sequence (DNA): TGTGCCAGCAGCCCGACCCCCGGGGGGGGATATTTT. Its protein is CASSPTPGGGYF.

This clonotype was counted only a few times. The CDR3 nucleotides are TGTGCCAGCAGTTACAAGGTCTCAGGGGCGCTCACAGATACGCAGTATTTT. It specifies CASSYKVSGALTDTQYF. V and J are TRBV6-6 and TRBJ2-3, with TRBD1 as a possible D gene (6 bases). CDR1 MNHNY and CDR2 SVGAGI come from the germline V gene (reference sequence). The CDR3 sequence is 17 residues long. The V and J ends lost 2 bases and 2 bases respectively, with 17 bases between them.

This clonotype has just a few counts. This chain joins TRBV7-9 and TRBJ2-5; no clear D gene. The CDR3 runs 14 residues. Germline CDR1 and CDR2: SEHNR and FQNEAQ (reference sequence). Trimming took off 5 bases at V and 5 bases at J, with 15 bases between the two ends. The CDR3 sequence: CASSMTLMRETQYF. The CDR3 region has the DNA TGTGCCAGCAGCATGACCCTGATGAGGGAGACCCAGTACTTC.

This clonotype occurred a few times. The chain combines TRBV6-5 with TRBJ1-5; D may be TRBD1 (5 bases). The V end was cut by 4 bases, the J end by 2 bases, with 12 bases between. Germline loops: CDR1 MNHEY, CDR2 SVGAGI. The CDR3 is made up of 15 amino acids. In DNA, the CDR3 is TGTGCCAGCAGTTCCCTGGTAGGGGGCAATCAGCCCCAGCATTTT. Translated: CASSSLVGGNQPQHF.

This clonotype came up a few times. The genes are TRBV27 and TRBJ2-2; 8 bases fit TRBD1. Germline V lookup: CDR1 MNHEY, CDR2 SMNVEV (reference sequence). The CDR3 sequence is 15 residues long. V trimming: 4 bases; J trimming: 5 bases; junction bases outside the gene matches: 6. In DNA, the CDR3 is TGTGCCAGCAGTTCCAGGGGGCGCGGAACCGGGGAGCTGTTTTTT. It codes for CASSSRGRGTGELFF.

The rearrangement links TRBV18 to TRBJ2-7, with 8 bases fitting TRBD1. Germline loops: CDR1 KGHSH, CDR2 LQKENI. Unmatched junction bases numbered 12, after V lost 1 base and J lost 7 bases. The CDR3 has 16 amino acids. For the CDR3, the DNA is TGTGCCAGCTCACCACGCTCTGGACAGGGAGGAAAAGAGCAGTACTTC. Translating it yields CASSPRSGQGGKEQYF.

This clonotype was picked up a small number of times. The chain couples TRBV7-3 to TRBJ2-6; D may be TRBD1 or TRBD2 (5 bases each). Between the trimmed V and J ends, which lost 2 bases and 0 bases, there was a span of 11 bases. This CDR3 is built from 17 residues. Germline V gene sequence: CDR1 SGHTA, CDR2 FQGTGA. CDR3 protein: CASSLSGGNSGANVLTF. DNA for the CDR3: TGTGCCAGCAGCTTATCTGGGGGAAACTCTGGGGCCAACGTCCTGACTTTC.

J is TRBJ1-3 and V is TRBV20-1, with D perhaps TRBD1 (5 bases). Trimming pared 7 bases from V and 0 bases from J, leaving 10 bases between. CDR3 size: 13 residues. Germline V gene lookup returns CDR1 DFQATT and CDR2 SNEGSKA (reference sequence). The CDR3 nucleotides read TGCAGTGTCGGGGGGAGCTCTGGAAACACCATATATTTT. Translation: CSVGGSSGNTIYF.

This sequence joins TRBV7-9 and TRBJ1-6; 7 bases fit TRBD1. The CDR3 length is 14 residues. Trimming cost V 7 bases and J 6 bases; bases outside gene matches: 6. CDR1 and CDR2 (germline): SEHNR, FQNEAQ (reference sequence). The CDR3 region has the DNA TGTGCCAGCACCCTCACAGGGGTTAATTCACCCCTCCACTTT. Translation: CASTLTGVNSPLHF.

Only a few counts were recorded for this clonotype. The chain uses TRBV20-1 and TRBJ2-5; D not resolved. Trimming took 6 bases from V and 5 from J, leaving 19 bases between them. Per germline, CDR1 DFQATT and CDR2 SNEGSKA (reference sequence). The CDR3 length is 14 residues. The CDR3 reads CSARRPGLQETQYF. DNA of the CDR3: TGCAGTGCCCGCCGGCCGGGCCTCCAGGAGACCCAGTACTTC.

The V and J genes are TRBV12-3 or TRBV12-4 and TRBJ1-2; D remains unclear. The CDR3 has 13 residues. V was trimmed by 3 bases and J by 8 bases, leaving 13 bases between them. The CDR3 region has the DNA TGTGCCAGCAGTTTTATGATGGAGGACGGCTACACCTTC. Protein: CASSFMMEDGYTF.

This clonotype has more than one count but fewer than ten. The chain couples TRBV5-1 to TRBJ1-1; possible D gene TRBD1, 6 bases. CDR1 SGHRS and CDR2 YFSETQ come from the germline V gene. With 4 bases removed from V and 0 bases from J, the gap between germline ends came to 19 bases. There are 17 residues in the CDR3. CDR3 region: CASSPRQDTNMNTEAFF. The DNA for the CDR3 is TGCGCCAGCAGCCCGAGACAGGACACAAACATGAACACTGAAGCTTTCTTT.